Listed below are T cell receptor beta chains from one sample, sequenced in a study of blood T cell repertoires in COVID-19. TCRdb keeps only in-frame clones here, not all; method: immunoSEQ multiplex PCR. Of about 180,000 clones listed, more than 75% were seen once; the top ten hold approximately 15%. What was sequenced was PBMCs or T cells enriched from blood (not recorded which). Every receptor here comes from a woman between 50 and 59 years old who had recovered from COVID-19. Each CDR3 is given with its conserved first and last residue. Fields, in order: J gene, D gene, V gene, clone size, CDR3 protein, CDR3 DNA. A D gene is named only where the DNA matches it firmly. For some rows the clone size is stated as once, few or many, or as a class when expanded; others skip it.

TRBJ1-3 | NA | TRBV6-1 | NA | CASSARRGTSGNTIYF | TGTGCCAGCAGTGCTCGGCGGGGAACCTCTGGAAACACCATATATTTT
TRBJ2-5 | NA | TRBV7-2 | few | CASSLAFGGYPQETQYF | TGTGCCAGCAGCTTAGCGTTTGGGGGGTATCCCCAAGAGACCCAGTACTTC
TRBJ1-4 | NA | TRBV9 | once | CASSAGQGTNEKLFF | TGTGCCAGCAGCGCTGGGCAGGGGACTAATGAAAAACTGTTTTTT
TRBJ2-7 | NA | TRBV14 | NA | CASSQDTRLPREQYF | TGTGCCAGCAGCCAAGATACTCGACTGCCCCGCGAGCAGTACTTC
TRBJ1-1 | NA | TRBV7-9 | once | CASSLFGRLNTEAFF | TGTGCCAGCAGCCTTTTTGGCAGGCTGAACACTGAAGCTTTCTTT
TRBJ2-3 | TRBD1 | TRBV15 | NA | CATSRGTGIGVGDTQYF | TGTGCCACCAGCAGGGGGACAGGGATCGGGGTCGGGGATACGCAGTATTTT
TRBJ2-1 | NA | TRBV19 | NA | CASSARGRWDEQFF | TGTGCCAGTAGTGCCCGGGGGAGGTGGGATGAGCAGTTCTTC
TRBJ2-3 | TRBD2 | TRBV6-4 | NA | CASSDTLAGADTQYF | TGTGCCAGCAGTGACACACTAGCGGGAGCAGATACGCAGTATTTT
TRBJ2-7 | TRBD1 | TRBV7-9 | NA | CASSATGDYEQYF | TGTGCCAGCAGCGCGACAGGGGACTACGAGCAGTACTTC
TRBJ2-1 | TRBD1 | TRBV7-9 | NA | CASIYGTGGNNEQFF | TGTGCCAGCATTTACGGGACAGGGGGAAACAATGAGCAGTTCTTC
TRBJ1-2 | TRBD1 | TRBV6-2/TRBV6-3 | NA | CASSKDRGYGYTF | TGTGCCAGCAGTAAGGACAGGGGCTATGGCTACACCTTC
TRBJ1-1 | NA | TRBV12-3/TRBV12-4 | few | CASTRQYEAFF | TGTGCCAGCACCAGACAGTATGAAGCTTTCTTT
TRBJ1-5 | NA | TRBV30 | NA | CAWSSGSNQPQHF | TGTGCCTGGTCTAGTGGGAGCAATCAGCCCCAGCATTTT
TRBJ2-7 | NA | TRBV4-2 | few | CASSQEWTATEQYF | TGTGCCAGCAGCCAAGAGTGGACAGCAACCGAGCAGTACTTC
TRBJ2-7 | TRBD2 | TRBV28 | few | CASSSRGGGSPYEQYF | TGTGCCAGCAGTTCCCGGGGGGGAGGTTCCCCTTACGAGCAGTACTTC
TRBJ2-7 | NA | TRBV4-2 | NA | CASSQDLRQSDEQYF | TGTGCCAGCAGCCAAGACTTGAGACAGTCGGACGAGCAGTACTTC
TRBJ2-1 | TRBD2 | TRBV28 | NA | CASSGGRAAYNEQFF | TGTGCCAGCAGTGGCGGGAGAGCCGCCTACAATGAGCAGTTCTTC
TRBJ2-7 | TRBD2 | TRBV29-1 | few | CSVASGVGYEQYF | TGCAGCGTTGCTAGCGGGGTTGGCTACGAGCAGTACTTC
TRBJ1-2 | NA | TRBV3-1/TRBV3-2 | NA | CASSQAGVGNYGYTF | TGTGCCAGCAGCCAAGCCGGGGTAGGGAACTATGGCTACACCTTC
TRBJ1-6 | NA | TRBV5-4 | NA | CASKDGGSYNSPLHF | TGTGCCAGCAAAGACGGGGGCTCCTATAATTCACCCCTCCACTTT
TRBJ2-1 | TRBD2 | TRBV10-3 | NA | CAISEGGSGRHYNEQFF | TGTGCCATCAGTGAGGGGGGTAGCGGGAGACACTACAATGAGCAGTTCTTC
TRBJ2-1 | TRBD2 | TRBV24-1 | NA | CATSDPGTSGVEQFF | TGTGCCACCAGTGACCCCGGGACTAGCGGGGTTGAGCAGTTCTTC
TRBJ2-7 | NA | TRBV11-2 | NA | CASSLPLNYEQYF | TGTGCCAGCAGCTTACCACTTAACTACGAGCAGTACTTC
TRBJ2-7 | TRBD2 | TRBV7-9 | NA | CASSSPTSGSTFVDEQYF | TGTGCCAGCAGCTCCCCAACTAGCGGATCGACCTTTGTCGACGAGCAGTACTTC